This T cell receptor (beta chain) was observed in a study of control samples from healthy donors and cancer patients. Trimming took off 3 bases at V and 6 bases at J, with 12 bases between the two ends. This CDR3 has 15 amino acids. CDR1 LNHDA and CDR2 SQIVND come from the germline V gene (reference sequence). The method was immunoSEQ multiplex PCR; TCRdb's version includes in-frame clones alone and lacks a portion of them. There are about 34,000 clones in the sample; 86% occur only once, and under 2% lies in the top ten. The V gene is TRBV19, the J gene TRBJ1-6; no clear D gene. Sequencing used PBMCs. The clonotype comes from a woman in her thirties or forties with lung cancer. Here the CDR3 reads CASSIGGSLNSPLHF. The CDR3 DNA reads TGTGCCAGTAGTATTGGAGGCAGTCTTAATTCACCCCTCCACTTT.